This T cell receptor beta chain came from a study of blood T cell repertoires in COVID-19. The CDR3 covers 14 residues. Germline V gives CDR1 SEHNR, CDR2 FQNEAQ (reference sequence). V gave up 6 bases and J gave up 3 bases, with 12 bases separating them. Assay: immunoSEQ multiplex PCR; the TCRdb copy retains only in-frame clones and omits some. The sample has approximately 250,000 clones, under 95% seen once. Sequenced material: PBMCs or T cells enriched from blood (not recorded which). The receptor was derived from a man between 40 and 49 years old who had been exposed to COVID-19. The V and J genes are TRBV7-9 and TRBJ1-3, with D possibly being TRBD1 (5 bases). Here the CDR3 reads CASSTRVLGNTIYF. In DNA form, the CDR3 reads TGTGCCAGCAGTACCAGGGTACTTGGAAACACCATATATTTT.